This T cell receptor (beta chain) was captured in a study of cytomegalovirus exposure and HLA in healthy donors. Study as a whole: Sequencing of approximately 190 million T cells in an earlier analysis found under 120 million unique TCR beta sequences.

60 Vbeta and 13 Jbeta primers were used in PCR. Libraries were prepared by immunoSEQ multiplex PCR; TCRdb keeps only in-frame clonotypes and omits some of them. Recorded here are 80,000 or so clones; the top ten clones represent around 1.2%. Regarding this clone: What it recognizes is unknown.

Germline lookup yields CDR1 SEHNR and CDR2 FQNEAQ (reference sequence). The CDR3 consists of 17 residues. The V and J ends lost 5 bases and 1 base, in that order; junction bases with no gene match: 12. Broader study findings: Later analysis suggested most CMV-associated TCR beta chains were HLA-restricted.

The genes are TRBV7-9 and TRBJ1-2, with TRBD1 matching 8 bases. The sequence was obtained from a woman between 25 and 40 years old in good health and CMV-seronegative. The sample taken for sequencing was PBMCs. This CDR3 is CASSGPGQGRVNYGYTF. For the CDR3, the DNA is TGTGCCAGCAGCGGCCCCGGACAGGGTCGGGTTAACTATGGCTACACCTTC.